A single sample is the source of the 13 T cell receptor beta chains below, sequenced in a study of early T cells in non-severe SARS-CoV-2 infection. MiXCR was run by TCRdb on the 5' RACE reads, yielding one entry per CDR3 protein. The sample contains 35,000 to 45,000 distinct CDR3 sequences, less than 7% of which appear only once. The sequenced material came from whole blood. These receptors all stem from an adult who was a healthcare worker with PCR-confirmed SARS-CoV-2 infection or an uninfected control (not recorded which).

This clonotype was picked up many times. This sequence joins TRBV12-3 or TRBV12-4 and TRBJ1-5, with 8 positions matching TRBD1. Trimming at V came to 2 bases and at J to 2 bases, leaving 2 bases not matched to a gene. The CDR3 is made up of 15 amino acids. The CDR3, as DNA: TGTGCCAGCAGTTTAACAGGGGGACGCAATCAGCCCCAGCATTTT. This gives the protein CASSLTGGRNQPQHF.

Only a few counts were recorded for this clonotype. The chain carries TRBV2 and TRBJ1-4; D call uncertain. The V gene's germline CDR1 is SNHLY and CDR2 FYNNEI. Trimming pared 6 bases from V and 0 bases from J, leaving 8 bases between. This CDR3 region has 14 residues. The CDR3 DNA reads TGTGCCAGCAGGCTGATCTCAACTAATGAAAAACTGTTTTTT. It is translated as CASRLISTNEKLFF.

This clonotype was seen ten or more times. The rearrangement links TRBV6-1 to TRBJ2-5, with TRBD1 matching over 7 bases. The CDR3 extends over 15 amino acids. The ends lost 0 bases at V and 5 bases at J; junction bases unmatched: 6. Germline V lookup: CDR1 MNHNS, CDR2 SASEGT. For the CDR3, the DNA is TGTGCCAGCAGTGAAGCGACAGGGACCATGGAGACCCAGTACTTC. Protein: CASSEATGTMETQYF.

This clonotype was observed a handful of times. V gene TRBV11-2 combines with J gene TRBJ2-2; no reliable D call. V lost 5 bases and J lost 3, with 16 bases in between. The CDR3 sequence is 16 residues long. Germline V gives CDR1 SGHAT, CDR2 FQNNGV. DNA for the CDR3: TGTGCCAGCAGCGCCCCCGGTGGGGTTGACACCGGGGAGCTGTTTTTT. Translation gives CASSAPGGVDTGELFF.

The chain uses TRBV4-1 and TRBJ2-1, with 9 bases matching TRBD2. The CDR3 contains 17 residues. V trimming: 0 bases; J trimming: 2 bases; junction bases outside the gene matches: 5. Germline CDR1 MGHRA, CDR2 YSYEKL. The CDR3 nucleotides are TGCGCCAGCAGCCAAGATGAGGCTAGCGGGGCCTACAATGAGCAGTTCTTC. This encodes CASSQDEASGAYNEQFF.

This clonotype was observed many times. This chain uses TRBV29-1 with TRBJ1-1; D remains ambiguous. Germline CDR1 is SQVTM and CDR2 is ANQGSEA. Deletions cut 5 bases from V and 0 bases from J, with 10 bases between. The CDR3 sequence is 13 residues long. The CDR3 DNA follows: TGCAGCGTTAGGGTCGACATGAACACTGAAGCTTTCTTT. Its protein product is CSVRVDMNTEAFF.

This clonotype was seen a handful of times. This chain connects TRBV5-1 to TRBJ2-7, with 10 bases identical to TRBD2. The CDR3 runs 15 residues. CDR1 is SGHRS and CDR2 is YFSETQ in the germline V gene. V gave up 4 bases and J gave up 5 bases; unmatched junction bases: 9. The chain's CDR3 is CASSMMSGGDDEQYF. The CDR3 DNA follows: TGCGCCAGCAGCATGATGAGCGGGGGGGACGACGAGCAGTACTTC.

This clonotype was counted between two and nine times. The chain couples TRBV10-3 to TRBJ2-5, with 8 positions matching TRBD1. The J segment lost 5 bases and the V segment lost 7 bases, leaving 3 bases of the junction unmatched. The CDR3 extends over 12 amino acids. The germline gives CDR1 ENHRY, CDR2 SYGVKD. The CDR3 DNA follows: TGTGCCATCAAGGGACAGGAGGAGACCCAGTACTTC. This codes for CAIKGQEETQYF.

This clonotype was picked up many times. The genes are TRBV27 and TRBJ1-4; D remains ambiguous. Trimming removed 5 bases at V and 0 bases at J, with 10 bases between. The length of the CDR3 is 15 residues. Germline V gene sequence: CDR1 MNHEY, CDR2 SMNVEV (reference sequence). The CDR3, as DNA: TGTGCCAGCAGTAGGCGGACCGCAACTAATGAAAAACTGTTTTTT. This encodes CASSRRTATNEKLFF.

This clonotype came up many times. The chain couples TRBV20-1 to TRBJ2-3; D unclear. CDR1 DFQATT and CDR2 SNEGSKA come from the germline V gene (reference sequence). This CDR3 has 13 amino acids. V was shortened by 2 bases and J by 6 bases, with 12 bases between the two germline ends. The CDR3 is CSARPPWSDTQYF. CDR3 sequence (DNA): TGCAGTGCTAGACCACCTTGGTCCGATACGCAGTATTTT.

This clonotype was seen ten or more times. The chain combines TRBV7-6 with TRBJ2-4; D might be TRBD1 (6 bases). Germline loops: CDR1 SGHVS, CDR2 FNYEAQ. The germline V and J ends were trimmed by 5 bases and 7 bases, with 12 bases remaining between them. The CDR3 is made up of 13 amino acids. In DNA form, the CDR3 reads TGTGCCAGCAGCACGAGCCAGGGGAACATTCAGTACTTC. Amino acid sequence: CASSTSQGNIQYF.

This clonotype was seen more than once but under ten times. The V and J genes are TRBV6-2 or TRBV6-3 and TRBJ2-7; D perhaps matches TRBD1 (5 bases). Deletions cut 0 bases from V and 0 bases from J, with 6 bases between. The germline V gene encodes CDR1 MNHEY and CDR2 SVGEGT. The CDR3 has 14 amino acids. The CDR3 region has the DNA TGTGCCAGCAGTTACTCGGACAACTCCTACGAGCAGTACTTC. This encodes CASSYSDNSYEQYF.

The table lists this clonotype with many counts. The rearrangement links TRBV30 to TRBJ2-5; a possible D gene is TRBD2 (7 bases). Germline assignment: CDR1 GTSNPN and CDR2 SVGIG (reference sequence). The CDR3 sequence is 13 residues long. V was clipped by 8 bases and J by 2 bases, with 15 bases between them. This chain's CDR3 is CAGGRGFQETQYF. CDR3 DNA: TGTGCCGGGGGGCGGGGGTTTCAAGAGACCCAGTACTTC.